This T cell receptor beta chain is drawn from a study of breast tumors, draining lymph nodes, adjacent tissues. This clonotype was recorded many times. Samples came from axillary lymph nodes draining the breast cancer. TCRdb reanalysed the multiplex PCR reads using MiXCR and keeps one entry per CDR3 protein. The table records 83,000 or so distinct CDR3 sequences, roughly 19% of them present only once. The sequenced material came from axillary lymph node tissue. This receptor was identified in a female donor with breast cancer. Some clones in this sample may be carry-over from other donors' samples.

This CDR3 reads CASSLDRTTNEKLFF. The DNA for the CDR3 is TGCGCCAGCAGCCTAGACCGAACAACTAATGAAAAACTGTTTTTT. J is TRBJ1-4 and V is TRBV4-1; D not certain. Trimming removed 4 bases at V and 0 bases at J, with 9 bases between. This CDR3 is 15 amino acids long. Germline CDR1 and CDR2: MGHRA and YSYEKL.